This TCR beta chain comes out of a study of monozygotic twins with inflammatory bowel disease. During cDNA synthesis, UMIs that each contained a 6-nucleotide sample barcode were added by means of template switching. TCRalpha and TCRbeta cDNA was put through two nested PCRs of 16 and 9 cycles. After re-calling the 5' RACE reads, TCRdb lists one entry per CDR3 protein, DNA absent. This sample contains about 210,000 distinct CDR3 sequences. This receptor was identified in a human donor with ulcerative colitis or Crohn's disease, or a healthy co-twin of an affected twin (not recorded which). The source material was blood.

CDR3 sequence reads: CASRLAGGNEQFF. The chain links TRBV28 to TRBJ2-1; the D gene TCRdb calls, TRBD2, cannot be checked with no DNA. The germline gives CDR1 MDHEN, CDR2 SYDVKM. CDR3 length: 13 residues.